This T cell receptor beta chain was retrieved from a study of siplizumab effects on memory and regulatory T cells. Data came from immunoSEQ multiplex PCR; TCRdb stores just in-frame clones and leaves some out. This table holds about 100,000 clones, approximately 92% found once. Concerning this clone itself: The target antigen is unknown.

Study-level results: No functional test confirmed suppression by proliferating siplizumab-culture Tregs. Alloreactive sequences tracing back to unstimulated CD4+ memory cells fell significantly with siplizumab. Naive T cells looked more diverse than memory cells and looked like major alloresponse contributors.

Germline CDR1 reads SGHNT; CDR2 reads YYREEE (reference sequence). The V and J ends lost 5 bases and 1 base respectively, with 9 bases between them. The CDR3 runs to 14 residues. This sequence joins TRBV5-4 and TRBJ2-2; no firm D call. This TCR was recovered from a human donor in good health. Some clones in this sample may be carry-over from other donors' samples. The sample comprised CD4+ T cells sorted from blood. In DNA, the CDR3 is TGTGCCAGCAGTTTAGATATGAACACCGGGGAGCTGTTTTTT. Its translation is CASSLDMNTGELFF. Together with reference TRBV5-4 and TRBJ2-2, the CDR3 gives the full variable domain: ETGVTQSPTHLIKTRGQQVTLRCSSQSGHNTVSWYQQALGQGPQFIFQYYREEENGRGNFPPRFSGLQFPNYSSELNVNALELDDSALYLCASSLDMNTGELFFGEGSRLTVL.